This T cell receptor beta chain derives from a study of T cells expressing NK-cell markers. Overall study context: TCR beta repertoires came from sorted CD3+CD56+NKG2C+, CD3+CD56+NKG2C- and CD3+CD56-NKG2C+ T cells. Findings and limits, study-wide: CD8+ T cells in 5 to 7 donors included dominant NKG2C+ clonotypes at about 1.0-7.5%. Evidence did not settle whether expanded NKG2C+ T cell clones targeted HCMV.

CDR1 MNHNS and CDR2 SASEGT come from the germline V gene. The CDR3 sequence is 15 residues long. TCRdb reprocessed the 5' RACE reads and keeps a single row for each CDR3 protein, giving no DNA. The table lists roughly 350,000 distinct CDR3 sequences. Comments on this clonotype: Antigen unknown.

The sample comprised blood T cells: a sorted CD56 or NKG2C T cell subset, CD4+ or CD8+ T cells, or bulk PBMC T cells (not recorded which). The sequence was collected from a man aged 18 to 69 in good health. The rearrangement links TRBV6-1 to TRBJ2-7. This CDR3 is CASSEPGGASYEQYF.